The 15 T cell receptor beta chains below were found in one sample sequenced in a study of blood T cell repertoires in COVID-19. The table came from immunoSEQ multiplex PCR; TCRdb's copy has only in-frame clones and leaves some out. The sample has a few hundred thousand clones; roughly nine tenths are singletons. Sequencing was performed on peripheral blood. The receptors were sampled from a woman between 50 and 59 years old with acute or convalescent COVID-19.

J is TRBJ2-7 and V is TRBV6-5; D possibly corresponds to TRBD1 (6 bases). From germline, CDR1 is MNHEY and CDR2 SVGAGI. CDR3 length equals 13 residues. V was trimmed by 6 bases and J by 3 bases, leaving 12 bases between them. The chain's CDR3 is CASRRDTYYEQYF. CDR3 bases: TGTGCCAGCAGGAGGGACACCTACTACGAGCAGTACTTC.

V usage is TRBV7-9 and J usage is TRBJ2-7, with 10 bases matching TRBD2. Trimming cost V 4 bases and J 2 bases; bases outside gene matches: 5. CDR1 and CDR2 from the germline V gene are SEHNR and FQNEAQ (reference sequence). CDR3 length: 15 amino acids. CDR3: CASSSRTSGAYEQYF. The CDR3 DNA reads TGTGCCAGCAGCTCGAGGACTAGCGGAGCCTACGAGCAGTACTTC.

The rearrangement uses TRBV11-2 and TRBJ2-7; maybe TRBD1 (5 bases). In germline, CDR1 is SGHAT, CDR2 FQNNGV. V was trimmed by 1 base and J by 2 bases, leaving 12 bases between them. The CDR3 length is 15 residues. CDR3 nucleotides: TGTGCCAGCAGCTTAGGAACAGGCCCTACCTACGAGCAGTACTTC. Translated, it gives CASSLGTGPTYEQYF.

The genes are TRBV7-2 and TRBJ2-5, with D tentatively TRBD1 (6 bases). This CDR3 has 15 amino acids. Germline loops: CDR1 SGHTA, CDR2 FQGNSA. V lost 1 base and J lost 3, with 12 bases in between. CDR3 residues: CASSLVGAFEETQYF. For the CDR3, the DNA is TGTGCCAGCAGCTTAGTGGGGGCGTTTGAAGAGACCCAGTACTTC.

As DNA, the CDR3 is TGTGCCAGCAGTAAACTAGCGGGGGGACACAATGAGCAGTTCTTC. Translating gives CASSKLAGGHNEQFF. The chain couples TRBV6-5 to TRBJ2-1; TRBD2 matches at 12 bases. The CDR3 totals 15 residues. Trimming cost V 5 bases and J 5 bases; bases outside gene matches: 4. Germline lookup yields CDR1 MNHEY and CDR2 SVGAGI.

In its sample, this clone was seen a few times. This sequence joins TRBV10-3 and TRBJ1-5; 9 nucleotides line up with TRBD1. V lost 2 bases, J lost 0 bases, and 5 bases stayed unmatched. This CDR3 region has 17 residues. In germline, CDR1 is ENHRY, CDR2 SYGVKD. CDR3 residues: CAISEVQGATSNQPQHF. The CDR3 DNA is TGTGCCATCAGTGAGGTACAGGGGGCTACTAGCAATCAGCCCCAGCATTTT.

The chain is built from TRBV7-9 and TRBJ1-1, with D maybe TRBD1 (5 bases). Germline assignment: CDR1 SEHNR and CDR2 FQNEAQ (reference sequence). V was clipped by 8 bases and J by 0 bases, with 10 bases between them. The CDR3 runs 13 residues. The CDR3 here is CASDSPMNTEAFF. The CDR3 DNA sequence: TGTGCCAGCGACAGCCCTATGAACACTGAAGCTTTCTTT.

The rearrangement uses TRBV25-1 and TRBJ1-2; no clear D gene. V gave up 2 bases and J gave up 7 bases, with 5 bases separating them. This CDR3 region has 11 residues. The germline V gene has CDR1 MGHDK and CDR2 SYGVNS. CDR3 in amino acids: CASSEIGGYTF. DNA for the CDR3: TGTGCCAGCAGTGAAATCGGTGGCTACACCTTC.

This clone came up once. This chain's CDR3 is CSGTTSLAVVGGEQFF. The CDR3 DNA follows: TGCAGCGGCACCACATCGCTAGCGGTAGTCGGGGGTGAGCAGTTCTTC. The genes are TRBV29-1 and TRBJ2-1; the match to TRBD2 covers 7 bases. Looked up from germline, CDR1 is SQVTM and CDR2 is ANQGSEA. V was pared by 7 bases and J by 9 bases, with 21 bases of the junction left unmatched. The CDR3 consists of 16 residues.

Only one count was recorded for this clone. The chain is built from TRBV3-1 (or the pseudogene TRBV3-2) and TRBJ1-2; 8 bases agree with TRBD1. This CDR3 is built from 15 residues. V shed 2 bases, J shed 0 bases, and the junction held 2 bases outside the gene matches. Looked up from germline, CDR1 is LGHDT and CDR2 is YNNKEL (reference sequence). The CDR3 bases are TGTGCCAGCAGCCAACAACAGGGGGCTAACTATGGCTACACCTTC. Protein: CASSQQQGANYGYTF.

The chain combines TRBV28 with TRBJ2-7, with TRBD1 matching 8 bases. The CDR3 spans 14 residues. J lost 4 bases, V lost 8 bases, and 10 bases had no gene match. The germline V gene encodes CDR1 MDHEN and CDR2 SYDVKM. The CDR3: CASLLQGAGYEQYF. CDR3 DNA sequence: TGTGCCAGCCTCCTCCAGGGGGCAGGTTACGAGCAGTACTTC.

V is TRBV30 and J is TRBJ2-5, with TRBD1 identical over 7 bases. The V gene's germline CDR1 is GTSNPN and CDR2 SVGIG (reference sequence). Losses at the gene ends were 1 base for V and 3 bases for J; bases not matched to a gene: 2. The CDR3 is 13 amino acids. The CDR3 region is CAWSDDREETQYF. DNA of the CDR3: TGTGCCTGGAGTGACGACAGGGAAGAGACCCAGTACTTC.

The chain uses TRBV19 and TRBJ2-5; 9 bases are a match to TRBD1. The V segment lost 8 bases and the J segment 4 bases; nucleotides outside the gene matches: 8. CDR1 and CDR2 from the germline V gene are LNHDA and SQIVND (reference sequence). CDR3 length: 14 residues. The CDR3 loop is CASAQGAFGETQYF. CDR3 DNA: TGTGCCAGTGCACAGGGGGCGTTTGGAGAGACCCAGTACTTC.

The J gene is TRBJ2-1, the V gene TRBV29-1, with 8 bases that match TRBD1. Trimming took 3 bases from V and 12 from J; bases not matched to a gene: 13. From germline, CDR1 is SQVTM and CDR2 ANQGSEA. The CDR3 length is 14 residues. The chain's CDR3 is CSVDRAGGVLGQFF. The CDR3 DNA reads as TGCAGCGTTGACAGGGCAGGGGGCGTGTTGGGGCAGTTCTTC.

The chain couples TRBV10-3 to TRBJ2-3; 14 bases are shared with TRBD2. After removal of 4 bases from V and 1 base from J, the junction contained 4 bases not matched to a gene. The CDR3 sequence is 17 residues long. Germline V lookup: CDR1 ENHRY, CDR2 SYGVKD. This CDR3 reads CAISGTSGGWGTDTQYF. In nucleotides, the CDR3 is TGTGCCATCAGTGGGACTAGCGGGGGGTGGGGCACAGATACGCAGTATTTT.